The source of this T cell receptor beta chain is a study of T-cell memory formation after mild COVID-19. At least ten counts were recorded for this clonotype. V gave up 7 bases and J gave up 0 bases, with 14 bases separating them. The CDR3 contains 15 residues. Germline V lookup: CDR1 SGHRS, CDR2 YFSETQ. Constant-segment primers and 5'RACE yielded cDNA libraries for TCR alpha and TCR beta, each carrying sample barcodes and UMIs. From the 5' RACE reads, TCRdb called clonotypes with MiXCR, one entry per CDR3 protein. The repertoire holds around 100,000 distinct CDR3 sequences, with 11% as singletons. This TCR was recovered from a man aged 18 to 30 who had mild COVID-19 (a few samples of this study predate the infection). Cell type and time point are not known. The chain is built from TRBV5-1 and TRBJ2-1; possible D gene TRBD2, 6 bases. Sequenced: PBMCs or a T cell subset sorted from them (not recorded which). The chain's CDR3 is CASSLAVLSYNEQFF. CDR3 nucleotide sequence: TGCGCCAGCTCCTTAGCGGTCCTCTCCTACAATGAGCAGTTCTTC. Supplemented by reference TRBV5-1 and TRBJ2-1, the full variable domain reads KAGVTQTPRYLIKTRGQQVTLSCSPISGHRSVSWYQQTPGQGLQFLFEYFSETQRNKGNFPGRFSGRQFSNSRSEMNVSTLELGDSALYLCASSLAVLSYNEQFFGPGTRLTVL.